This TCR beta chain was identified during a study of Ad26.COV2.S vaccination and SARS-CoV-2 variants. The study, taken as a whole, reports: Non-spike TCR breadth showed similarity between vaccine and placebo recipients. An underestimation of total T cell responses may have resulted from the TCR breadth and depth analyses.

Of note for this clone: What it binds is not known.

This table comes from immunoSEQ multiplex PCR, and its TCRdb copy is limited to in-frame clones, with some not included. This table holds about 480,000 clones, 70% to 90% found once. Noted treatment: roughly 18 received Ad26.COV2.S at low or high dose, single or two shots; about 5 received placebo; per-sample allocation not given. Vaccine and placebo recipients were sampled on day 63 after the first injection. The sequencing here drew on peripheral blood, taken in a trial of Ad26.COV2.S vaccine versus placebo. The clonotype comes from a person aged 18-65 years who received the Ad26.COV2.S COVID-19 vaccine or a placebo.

DNA for the CDR3: TGTGCCAGCAGTGAAGGAAAACTGTTTTTT. Encoded protein: CASSEGKLFF. The J gene is TRBJ1-4, the V gene TRBV25-1; unclear D gene. Germline V CDR1 and CDR2: MGHDK, SYGVNS. V was clipped by 2 bases and J by 10 bases, with 2 bases between them. The CDR3 runs 10 residues.